This T cell receptor beta chain was captured in a study of shared clonotypes between healthy human individuals (dated by TCRdb to between 2020 and 2021). Background on the whole study: The cohort comprised two women and a few men aged 18 to 49 years. For each donor, CD4 naive and CD4 memory were each run on three plates, CD8 naive on two plates, and CD8 memory on one plate. To estimate repertoire size and how much clonotypes are shared between individuals, the study performed deep sequencing of blood TCR repertoires from 4 to 6 healthy adults. Libraries were prepared and TCR repertoires were sequenced by different laboratories using diverse techniques, in order to increase sequencing depth and limit assay-specific biases. Per donor, leukapheresis produced somewhere between about 0.8 and 9 billion PBMCs.

On this clone: Its antigen target is currently unknown. No base quality values were provided; no much bigger clone lies one nucleotide off.

Using the deep immunoSEQ assay, multiplex PCR amplified TCR CDR3 regions from genomic DNA. Extracted genomic DNA from each cell subset was distributed evenly across all wells of several immunoSEQ 96-well plates, and each plate was treated as a replicate. Each replicate PCR for sorted subsets received around 200 ng genomic DNA, equal to 28,000 or so T cell genomes. The purified libraries were quantified using a Qubit 3.0 fluorometer, sized with a Bioanalyzer 2100, and then quantified again using the KAPA Library Quantification kit. Every immunoSEQ 96-well plate was sequenced on a separate single-read 150-cycle Illumina NextSeq 550 flow cell. On the authors' methods: Because only junctional sequences without quality scores were contained in the immunoSEQ output, filtering matching that applied to full-length reads could not be performed. Sequences were annotated with PyIR, a Python wrapper for IgBLAST v1.9, using IMGT germline references to assign V/J genes and CDR3. Reads were filtered out if the reads had weak V/J assignments (E-value above 1e-6), no CDR3, stop codons, out-of-frame junctions, or ambiguous translated residues. V3J clonotypes were defined by identical inferred V gene, J gene, and CDR3 amino acid sequence. Percentage overlap between repertoires was computed as shared unique clonotypes divided by the size of the smaller repertoire. Repertoire richness was assessed with RTK rarefaction, the Chao1 estimator, and Recon v2.1 estimates of unobserved clonotypes. OLGA was used to compute generation probabilities for all TCRbeta clonotypes that the gDNA method yielded from four donors. Held by TCRdb, this immuneACCESS table contains in-frame sequences only and omits some clones. Under half of the omission traces to an unresolved V gene where checked; the cause of the rest is unknown. V, J and clone size were drawn from that table, and D and trimming were deduced from the DNA. For this sample the table gives about 2,200,000 clones, of which about 93% were detected only once. Jointly, the top ten make up 1.7% of the sample.

V loses 3 bases, J loses 5 bases, and the germline ends lie 16 bases apart. The CDR3 contains 15 residues, cysteine and phenylalanine counted. Here the CDR3 DNA is all that survives: 45 bases in frame from base 1. Via the germline V gene, CDR1 is WSHSY and CDR2 SAAADI. Overall results and qualifications from the work: The small number of donors limited the genetic and exposure-history diversity represented. Naive subsets generally had larger estimated clonotype richness than memory subsets did. Higher generation probabilities were observed for clonotypes shared by all four sorted-subset donors than for non-shared clonotypes. Sampling was restricted to blood, and TCR repertoires in tissue are likely to differ from TCR repertoires in blood. Pairwise subsampling indicated that sequencing depth was expected to affect the degree of clonotype sharing among donors. Even with the large sequencing depth, rarefaction of the sorted-subset datasets indicated that sequencing was incomplete. When four donors were compared, the shared fraction of clonotypes was about 5% for naive CD4, more than 3% for naive CD8, 2% to 2.5% for memory CD4, and less than 0.45% for memory CD8.

CD8 naive samples consisted of CD45RO-negative cells that were positively selected for CCR7, yielding a CD45RA+CCR7+ population without TemRA cells. The donors were healthy, HIV-negative adults who had no recently reported acute infections or vaccinations. All donors were Caucasian adults living in Nashville, Tennessee, USA. Blood was obtained by leukapheresis, after which PBMCs were separated by Ficoll-Histopaque density gradient centrifugation and cryopreserved in liquid nitrogen vapor phase. Purity and quantity of every magnetically sorted T cell population were checked by analytical flow cytometry. Each sorted fraction had its genomic DNA isolated and then quantified by UV absorbance on a Nanodrop 2000c.

The clonotype comes from a man younger than 35 in good health. Some clones in this sample may be carry-over from other donors' samples. The chain employs TRBV10-2 and TRBJ2-5; TRBD1 is perhaps the D gene, given 6 matching bases. The sample was naive CD8+ T cells from PBMCs. What this sample's cell subset or site label stands for: CD45RA+CCR7+. For the CDR3, the sequence is CASSDRDSQGETQYF. The nucleotide sequence is TGCGCCAGCAGTGACCGGGATAGCCAGGGGGAGACCCAGTACTTC.